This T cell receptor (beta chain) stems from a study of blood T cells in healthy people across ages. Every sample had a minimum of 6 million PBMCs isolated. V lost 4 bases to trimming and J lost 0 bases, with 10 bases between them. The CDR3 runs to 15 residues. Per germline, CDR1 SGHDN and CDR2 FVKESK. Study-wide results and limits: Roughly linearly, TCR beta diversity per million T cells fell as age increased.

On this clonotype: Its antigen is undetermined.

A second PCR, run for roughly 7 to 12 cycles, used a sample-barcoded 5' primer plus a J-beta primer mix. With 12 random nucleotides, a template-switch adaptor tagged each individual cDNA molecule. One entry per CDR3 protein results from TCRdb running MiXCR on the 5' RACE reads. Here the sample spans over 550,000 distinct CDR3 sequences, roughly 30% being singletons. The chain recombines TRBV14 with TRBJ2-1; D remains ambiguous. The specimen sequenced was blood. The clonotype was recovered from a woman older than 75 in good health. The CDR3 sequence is CASSRKASSYNEQFF. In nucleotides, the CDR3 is TGTGCCAGCAGCCGGAAGGCGAGCTCCTACAATGAGCAGTTCTTC.